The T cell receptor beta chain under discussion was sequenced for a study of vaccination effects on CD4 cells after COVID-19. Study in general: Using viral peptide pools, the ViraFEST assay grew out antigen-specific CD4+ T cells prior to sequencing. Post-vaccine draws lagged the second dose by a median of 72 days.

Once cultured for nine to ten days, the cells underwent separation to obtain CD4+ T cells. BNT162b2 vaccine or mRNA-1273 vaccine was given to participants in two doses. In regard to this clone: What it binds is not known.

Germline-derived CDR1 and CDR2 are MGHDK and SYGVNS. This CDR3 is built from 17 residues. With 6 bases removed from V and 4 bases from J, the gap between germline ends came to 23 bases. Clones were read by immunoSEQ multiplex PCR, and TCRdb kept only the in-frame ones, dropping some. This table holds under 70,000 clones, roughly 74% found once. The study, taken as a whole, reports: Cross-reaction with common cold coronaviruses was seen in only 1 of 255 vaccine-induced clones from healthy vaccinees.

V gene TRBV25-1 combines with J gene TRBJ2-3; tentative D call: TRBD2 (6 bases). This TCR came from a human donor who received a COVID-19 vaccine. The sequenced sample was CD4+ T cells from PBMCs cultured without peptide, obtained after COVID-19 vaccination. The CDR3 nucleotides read TGTGCCAGCAGGGGGGGTGGGGCTTGGGGGAGCGCAGATACGCAGTATTTT. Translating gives CASRGGGAWGSADTQYF.